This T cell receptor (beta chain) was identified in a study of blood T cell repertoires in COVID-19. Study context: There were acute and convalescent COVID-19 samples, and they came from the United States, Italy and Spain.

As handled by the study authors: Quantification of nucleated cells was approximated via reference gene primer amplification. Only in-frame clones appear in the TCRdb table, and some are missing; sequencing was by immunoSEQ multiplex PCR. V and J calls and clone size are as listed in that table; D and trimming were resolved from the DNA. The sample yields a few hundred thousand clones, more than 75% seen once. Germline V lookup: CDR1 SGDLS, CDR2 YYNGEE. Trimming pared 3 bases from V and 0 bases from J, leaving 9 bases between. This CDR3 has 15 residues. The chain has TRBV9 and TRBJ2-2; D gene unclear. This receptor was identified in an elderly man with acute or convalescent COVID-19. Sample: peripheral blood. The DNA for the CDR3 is TGTGCCAGCAGCGAGACAACCTCGAACACCGGGGAGCTGTTTTTT. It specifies CASSETTSNTGELFF.